The 13 T cell receptor beta chains in this list originate from one sample, sequenced in a study of T cell responses to AZD1222 COVID-19 vaccine. Produced via immunoSEQ multiplex PCR; TCRdb's table is partial and in-frame only. The sample consists of over 130,000 clones, about 91% of them appearing once. Sequences were derived from peripheral blood, sampled on day 0 of AZD1222 vaccination. Every receptor here comes from an adult in good health.

As to this clone: Additional DNA sequences in this sample encode the identical CDR3. CDR3 in amino acids: CASSPTANTEAFF. CDR3 bases: TGTGCCAGCAGTCCGACGGCAAACACTGAAGCTTTCTTT. This chain links TRBV6-5 with TRBJ1-1; no firm D call. The V gene's germline CDR1 is MNHEY and CDR2 SVGAGI. CDR3 size: 13 residues. V lost 5 bases to trimming and J lost 2 bases, with 9 bases between them.

This chain links TRBV19 with TRBJ1-1; D not resolved. Per the germline V gene, CDR1 is LNHDA and CDR2 is SQIVND (reference sequence). The CDR3 loop spans 12 amino acids. V lost 6 bases, J lost 4 bases, and 9 bases lay in between. The CDR3 DNA follows: TGTGCCAGTAGACCCAGTGTCACTGAAGCTTTCTTT. Amino acid sequence: CASRPSVTEAFF.

In this sample, this clone turned up once. The chain carries TRBV6-5 and TRBJ2-1; 7 positions match TRBD2. The CDR3 runs 15 residues. Germline V lookup: CDR1 MNHEY, CDR2 SVGAGI. V was clipped by 8 bases and J by 2 bases; unmatched bases: 9. CDR3 protein: CASGSGGLAYNEQFF. DNA for the CDR3: TGTGCCAGCGGGTCGGGAGGTTTAGCCTACAATGAGCAGTTCTTC.

This chain connects TRBV7-2 to TRBJ2-7; tentative D call: TRBD1 (5 bases). The CDR3 is 15 amino acids. V was cut by 5 bases and J by 3 bases, with 17 bases left in between. The germline CDR1 and CDR2 sequences are SGHTA and FQGNSA. The CDR3 DNA reads as TGTGCCAGCAGCCCCCAGGCGACAGCCCGCTACGAGCAGTACTTC. This translates into CASSPQATARYEQYF.

CDR3 in amino acids: CASSYLDLENTIYF. The CDR3 coding sequence is TGCGCCAGCAGCTACCTCGATTTAGAAAACACCATATATTTT. This sequence joins TRBV5-1 and TRBJ1-3; no clear D gene. The CDR3 has 14 residues. Trimming left V 3 bases short and J 6 bases short, with 13 bases between. Per the germline V gene, CDR1 is SGHRS and CDR2 is YFSETQ.

The rearrangement uses TRBV2 and TRBJ1-5; D uncertain. In germline, CDR1 is SNHLY, CDR2 FYNNEI. The V end was cut by 7 bases, the J end by 2 bases, with 9 bases between. The CDR3 extends over 13 amino acids. CDR3 bases: TGTGCCAGCAACCCAGACCGCAATCAGCCCCAGCATTTT. Its protein product is CASNPDRNQPQHF. Full variable domain (rest looked up from reference TRBV2 and TRBJ1-5): EPEVTQTPSHQVTQMGQEVILRCVPISNHLYFYWYRQILGQKVEFLVSFYNNEISEKSEIFDDQFSVERPDGSNFTLKIRSTKLEDSAMYFCASNPDRNQPQHFGDGTRLSIL.

This clone was counted a single time. The gene calls are TRBV9 and TRBJ2-2, with D possibly being TRBD2 (6 bases). Germline V gives CDR1 SGDLS, CDR2 YYNGEE. This CDR3 has 15 residues. V was shortened by 5 bases and J by 2 bases, with 13 bases between the two germline ends. The CDR3 DNA reads as TGTGCCAGCAGTGGACTAATTGCAAACACCGGGGAGCTGTTTTTT. Translated, it gives CASSGLIANTGELFF.

The chain combines TRBV9 with TRBJ2-3; D unclear. Germline V gene data show CDR1 as SGDLS and CDR2 as YYNGEE. Trimming took off 0 bases at V and 4 bases at J, with 3 bases between the two ends. The CDR3 totals 12 residues. The chain's CDR3 is CASSVVADTQYF. CDR3 in DNA: TGTGCCAGCAGCGTAGTGGCAGATACGCAGTATTTT.

V usage is TRBV7-2 and J usage is TRBJ2-1, with 8 bases aligning to TRBD2. Germline loops: CDR1 SGHTA, CDR2 FQGNSA. The CDR3 extends over 15 amino acids. V was clipped by 4 bases and J by 6 bases; unmatched bases: 8. CDR3 DNA: TGTGCCAGCAGCTCCCTCCGGCGGGAGGTCAATGAGCAGTTCTTC. The encoded protein is CASSSLRREVNEQFF.

The CDR3, as DNA: TGTGCCAGCAGTCGACTAGCGGCTTACAATGAGCAGTTCTTC. It translates to CASSRLAAYNEQFF. The chain couples TRBV2 to TRBJ2-1; 9 bases align to TRBD2. This CDR3 spans 14 amino acids. From germline, CDR1 is SNHLY and CDR2 FYNNEI. Trimming took 5 bases from V and 4 from J; bases not matched to a gene: 3.

The chain recombines TRBV11-2 with TRBJ1-1; D gene ambiguous. Trimming pared 0 bases from V and 4 bases from J, leaving 6 bases between. The CDR3 spans 13 residues. Germline values: CDR1 SGHAT, CDR2 FQNNGV. This chain's CDR3 is CASSLETFTEAFF. CDR3 bases: TGTGCCAGCAGCTTAGAAACTTTCACTGAAGCTTTCTTT.

This chain's CDR3 is CASSVGPDSGNEKLFF. The CDR3 DNA follows: TGTGCCAGCAGCGTAGGGCCGGACAGCGGTAATGAAAAACTGTTTTTT. This chain uses TRBV9 with TRBJ1-4, with a tentative D call TRBD1 (6 bases). The germline V gene has CDR1 SGDLS and CDR2 YYNGEE. CDR3 size: 16 residues. V was clipped by 0 bases and J by 4 bases, with 13 bases between them.

The chain uses TRBV18 and TRBJ1-1; maybe TRBD1 (6 bases). CDR3 size: 13 residues. Trimming took 4 bases from V and 3 from J, leaving 9 bases between them. Germline CDR1 is KGHSH and CDR2 is LQKENI. The CDR3 nucleotides are TGTGCCAGCTCACGGGCAGGGGACACTGAAGCTTTCTTT. Residues: CASSRAGDTEAFF.